This T cell receptor (beta chain) appears in the sequencing data of a study of T cells in Graves' hyperthyroidism and ophthalmopathy. Findings and limits, study-wide: It was a median around 6 months before onset that the model predicted ophthalmopathy. Researchers found most expanded thyroid clonotypes above 0.001 in blood as well.

This CDR3 is 15 amino acids long. Germline V gene data show CDR1 as SGDLS and CDR2 as YYNGEE. Trimming shortened V by 3 bases and J by 2 bases, and 14 bases separated the two germline ends. Concerning this clonotype: Its antigen is not identified.

Regions amplified from RNA transcripts were the TCR beta CDR3 regions. TCR CDR3 underwent first-round RT-PCR with the HTBI primer set. TCRdb used MiXCR to reprocess the multiplex PCR reads, holding one entry per CDR3 protein. The sample consists of 500,000 to 600,000 distinct CDR3 sequences, 16% of them appearing once. This clonotype originated in a woman under 30 with Graves' hyperthyroidism. Sequenced material: blood. This rearrangement joins TRBV9 to TRBJ1-2; D is possibly TRBD1 (5 bases). The CDR3 loop is CASSARWGTNYGYTF. The CDR3 bases are TGTGCCAGCAGCGCACGATGGGGCACCAACTATGGCTACACCTTC.